These 18 T cell receptor beta chains were sequenced from one sample in a study of CD8 T cells in Susac syndrome. Random hexamers were used to reverse transcribe the RNA input (roughly 0.5 to 1 ug). From the immunoSEQ multiplex PCR reads, TCRdb called clonotypes with MiXCR, one entry per CDR3 protein. The sample includes about 80,000 distinct CDR3 sequences, about 94% of them seen just once. Sequencing input: CD8+ T cells from PBMCs. Receptor source: a human donor with Susac syndrome.

The V and J genes are TRBV7-9 and TRBJ2-7; the match to TRBD2 covers 8 bases. The J segment lost 5 bases and the V segment lost 7 bases, leaving 7 bases of the junction unmatched. The CDR3 has 13 amino acids. From germline, CDR1 is SEHNR and CDR2 FQNEAQ (reference sequence). The CDR3 loop is CASTQAAGDEQYF. CDR3 nucleotide sequence: TGTGCCAGCACCCAGGCAGCGGGAGACGAGCAGTACTTC.

This CDR3 reads CASSSTGRRETQYF. Written as DNA, the CDR3 is TGTGCCAGCAGTAGCACCGGGAGGAGGGAGACCCAGTACTTC. V gene TRBV6-5 combines with J gene TRBJ2-5; TRBD2 matches at 7 bases. CDR1 and CDR2 (germline): MNHEY, SVGAGI. The CDR3 sequence is 14 residues long. The V gene end was trimmed by 5 bases and the J gene end by 5 bases; junction bases not matched to a gene: 8.

The V call is TRBV19, the J call TRBJ2-1, with 11 nucleotides matching TRBD2. Germline V CDR1 and CDR2: LNHDA, SQIVND (reference sequence). The J segment lost 4 bases and the V segment lost 5 bases, leaving 4 bases of the junction unmatched. The CDR3 sequence is 15 residues long. The chain's CDR3 is CASSLGTSGYNEQFF. In DNA form, the CDR3 reads TGTGCCAGTAGTCTCGGGACTAGCGGTTACAATGAGCAGTTCTTC. Together with reference TRBV19 and TRBJ2-1, the CDR3 gives the full variable domain: DGGITQSPKYLFRKEGQNVTLSCEQNLNHDAMYWYRQDPGQGLRLIYYSQIVNDFQKGDIAEGYSVSREKKESFPLTVTSAQKNPTAFYLCASSLGTSGYNEQFFGPGTRLTVL.

The rearrangement uses TRBV29-1 and TRBJ2-7; no clear D gene. V lost 3 bases, J lost 3 bases, and 12 bases lay in between. Germline lookup yields CDR1 SQVTM and CDR2 ANQGSEA. The CDR3 covers 13 residues. CDR3 protein: CSVEDVQDYEQYF. The DNA for the CDR3 is TGCAGCGTTGAGGATGTTCAGGACTACGAGCAGTACTTC.

V usage is TRBV28 and J usage is TRBJ2-7; D is unclear. The germline V and J ends were trimmed by 4 bases and 7 bases, with 5 bases remaining between them. The CDR3 runs to 10 residues. Germline V gene lookup returns CDR1 MDHEN and CDR2 SYDVKM. The CDR3, as DNA: TGTGCCAGCAGTTCTAGGGAGCAGTACTTC. Amino acids: CASSSREQYF. Full variable domain (missing parts from reference TRBV28 and TRBJ2-7): DVKVTQSSRYLVKRTGEKVFLECVQDMDHENMFWYRQDPGLGLRLIYFSYDVKMKEKGDIPEGYSVSREKKERFSLILESASTNQTSMYLCASSSREQYFGPGTRLTVT.

The gene calls are TRBV27 and TRBJ2-7, with a tentative D call TRBD1 (6 bases). Trimming pared 8 bases from V and 5 bases from J, leaving 16 bases between. The germline gives CDR1 MNHEY, CDR2 SMNVEV (reference sequence). The CDR3 runs 13 residues. The CDR3 sequence: CASALQGNDEQYF. CDR3 DNA: TGTGCCAGCGCCCTACAGGGTAACGACGAGCAGTACTTC.

This chain connects TRBV7-9 to TRBJ2-7; D is unclear. The V end lost 0 bases, the J end lost 5 bases, and 11 bases lay between the germline ends. CDR3 length: 14 amino acids. The germline V gene encodes CDR1 SEHNR and CDR2 FQNEAQ (reference sequence). Here the CDR3 reads CASSLAPDLNEQYF. The CDR3 DNA follows: TGTGCCAGCAGCTTAGCCCCAGACCTGAACGAGCAGTACTTC.

The J gene is TRBJ2-1, the V gene TRBV15; TRBD2 matches 12 bases. Unmatched junction bases numbered 9, after V lost 5 bases and J lost 7 bases. The CDR3 contains 16 residues. The germline gives CDR1 LNHNV, CDR2 YYDKDF (reference sequence). The CDR3 sequence: CATSDRTSGIGNEQFF. The CDR3 DNA sequence: TGTGCCACCAGCGACAGGACTAGCGGGATCGGAAATGAGCAGTTCTTC. Looking up the rest from reference TRBV15 and TRBJ2-1 gives the full variable domain: DAMVIQNPRYQVTQFGKPVTLSCSQTLNHNVMYWYQQKSSQAPKLLFHYYDKDFNNEADTPDNFQSRRPNTSFCFLDIRSPGLGDTAMYLCATSDRTSGIGNEQFFGPGTRLTVL.

Concerning this clonotype itself: Its ends do not fully match the called genes, so a read error is possible. The chain combines TRBV6-2 or TRBV6-3 with TRBJ2-2, with 8 bases identical to TRBD2. The CDR3 is made up of 15 amino acids. Per the germline V gene, CDR1 is MNHEY and CDR2 is SVGEGT. The CDR3 DNA follows: TGTGCCAGCAGTTACTTGGCGGGAGGATCCGGGGAGCCGTTTTTT. This gives the protein CASSYLAGGSGEPFF.

The sample holds one count of this clonotype. The chain employs TRBV7-9 and TRBJ2-7; 9 bases are shared with TRBD1. This CDR3 spans 15 amino acids. J gave up 5 bases and V 3 bases, and 8 bases lay outside the gene matches. Germline V gene sequence: CDR1 SEHNR, CDR2 FQNEAQ (reference sequence). The CDR3 sequence is CASSLTRDRDNEQYF. The CDR3 DNA reads TGTGCCAGCAGCTTGACCCGGGACAGGGACAACGAGCAGTACTTC.

V and J are TRBV3-1 and TRBJ2-1; D may be TRBD1 or TRBD2 (6 bases each). The CDR3 length is 13 residues. Trimming stripped 3 bases from V and 8 bases from J, with 11 bases between. Germline V CDR1 and CDR2: LGHDT, YNNKEL (reference sequence). The CDR3 loop is CASSHWRGDEQFF. DNA for the CDR3: TGTGCCAGCAGCCACTGGAGGGGGGATGAGCAGTTCTTC.

The chain links TRBV28 to TRBJ2-1; 12 positions agree with TRBD2. Germline V lookup: CDR1 MDHEN, CDR2 SYDVKM. V was clipped by 5 bases and J by 9 bases; unmatched bases: 8. This CDR3 has 15 residues. CDR3 loop: CASSLWTSGMGEQFF. The CDR3 coding sequence is TGTGCCAGCAGTCTCTGGACTAGCGGGATGGGTGAGCAGTTCTTC.

The chain recombines TRBV9 with TRBJ2-5, with D possibly matching TRBD2 (5 bases). This CDR3 comprises 16 residues. Between the trimmed V and J ends, which lost 0 bases and 1 base, there was a span of 13 bases. The germline V gene has CDR1 SGDLS and CDR2 YYNGEE. CDR3 residues: CASSVDSGTSQETQYF. The CDR3 nucleotides are TGTGCCAGCAGCGTAGACAGCGGTACCAGCCAAGAGACCCAGTACTTC.

This chain uses TRBV13 with TRBJ2-7; 14 bases map to TRBD2. V was pared by 5 bases and J by 0 bases, with 9 bases of the junction left unmatched. This CDR3 is built from 18 residues. The V gene's germline CDR1 is PRHDT and CDR2 FYEKMQ (reference sequence). The CDR3 protein is CASSAGTSGGLSSYEQYF. CDR3 nucleotides: TGTGCCAGCAGCGCCGGGACTAGCGGGGGCCTTAGCTCCTACGAGCAGTACTTC.

The rearrangement links TRBV7-9 to TRBJ2-2; D tentatively reads TRBD1 or TRBD2 (5 bases each). CDR3 length: 15 residues. Per the germline V gene, CDR1 is SEHNR and CDR2 is FQNEAQ (reference sequence). V lost 5 bases to trimming and J lost 0 bases, with 10 bases between them. The CDR3 sequence: CASSVRDPNTGELFF. CDR3 sequence (DNA): TGTGCCAGCAGCGTCCGGGACCCGAACACCGGGGAGCTGTTTTTT. The complete variable domain, with remaining parts taken from reference TRBV7-9 and TRBJ2-2, reads DTGVSQNPRHKITKRGQNVTFRCDPISEHNRLYWYRQTLGQGPEFLTYFQNEAQLEKSRLLSDRFSAERPKGSFSTLEIQRTEQGDSAMYLCASSVRDPNTGELFFGEGSRLTVL.

J is TRBJ1-2 and V is TRBV29-1; D remains unclear. The V gene's germline CDR1 is SQVTM and CDR2 ANQGSEA. V lost 2 bases and J lost 4, with 17 bases in between. CDR3 length: 15 residues. This CDR3 reads CSVESSPGTVYGYTF. CDR3 DNA: TGCAGCGTTGAAAGTAGCCCCGGTACGGTCTATGGCTACACCTTC. The full variable domain, rest sourced from reference TRBV29-1 and TRBJ1-2, is SAVISQKPSRDICQRGTSLTIQCQVDSQVTMMFWYRQQPGQSLTLIATANQGSEATYESGFVIDKFPISRPNLTFSTLTVSNMSPEDSSIYLCSVESSPGTVYGYTFGSGTRLTVV.

The count of this clonotype is one. The chain is built from TRBV27 and TRBJ2-1, with TRBD2 matching over 10 bases. CDR1 and CDR2 (germline): MNHEY, SMNVEV (reference sequence). The length of the CDR3 is 15 residues. With 4 bases clipped from V and 8 bases from J, the junction kept 8 bases outside the gene matches. The CDR3 DNA sequence: TGTGCCAGCAGTTACCGACTAGCGGGCGGGCATGAGCAGTTCTTC. This sequence encodes CASSYRLAGGHEQFF.

The chain carries TRBV27 and TRBJ2-6; no firm D call. CDR3 length: 14 amino acids. Trimming took 5 bases from V and 0 from J, leaving 5 bases between them. Germline CDR1 reads MNHEY; CDR2 reads SMNVEV (reference sequence). CDR3: CASSVSSGANVLTF. As DNA, the CDR3 is TGTGCCAGCAGTGTCAGCTCTGGGGCCAACGTCCTGACTTTC.